This TCR beta chain appears in the sequencing data of a study of human T cells and chemical hapten exposure. The wider study: TCR yield per sample varied, mainly due to pooled library volumes.

This CDR3 is 16 amino acids long. J was trimmed by 7 bases and V by 6 bases; bases with no gene match: 11. CDR1 is WNHNN, CDR2 SYGVQD, per germline (reference sequence). TCRdb re-analysed the RACE reads in MiXCR, keeping a single row per CDR3 protein. Of 25,000 to 35,000 distinct CDR3 sequences in the sample, 5.8% were seen once. The sample holds many counts of this clonotype. Documented time point: patch test 3, about 24 weeks after DPC sensitization. The treatment denotes: therapeutic diphenylcyclopropenone sensitization with weekly scalp DPC. Samples of blood were obtained prior to the application of each patch test. Unfractionated whole blood was the source from which total RNA was extracted.

This sequence was found in a man aged 25 to 40 with alopecia areata. Some clones in this sample may be carry-over from other donors' samples. V gene TRBV10-1 combines with J gene TRBJ2-1, with 11 bases aligning to TRBD2. The starting material was whole blood, obtained in connection with sensitization to the hapten diphenylcyclopropenone (DPC). The CDR3 bases are TGCGCCAGCAGCGATCCGACTAGCGGGAATAGAAATGAGCAGTTCTTC. This translates into CASSDPTSGNRNEQFF.